The 14 T cell receptor beta chains reported below all come from one sample, sequenced in a study of blood T cell repertoires in COVID-19 (dated by TCRdb to 2018 to 2021). Libraries were made using the immunoSEQ multiplex PCR assay. Imported from immuneACCESS, the table was reduced by TCRdb to in-frame sequences with V and J called. These copies leave out some clones; in studies compared against another copy, an unresolved V gene accounts for under half, and the cause of the remainder is not known. Recorded for this sample are hundreds of thousands of clones; approximately 89% of them occurred a single time. Together, the top ten hold about 9.5% of the sample. Sequenced sample: PBMCs or T cells enriched from blood (not recorded which). All receptors derive from a woman aged 40 to 55 who had recovered from COVID-19.

The gene calls are TRBV29-1 and TRBJ1-2; the D gene is possibly TRBD1 (6 bases). Germline CDR1 SQVTM, CDR2 ANQGSEA. The CDR3 has 16 residues. V was cut by 1 base and J by 6 bases, with 21 bases left in between. The CDR3 sequence: CSVEGRGGDSIHGYTF. The CDR3 DNA sequence: TGCAGCGTTGAAGGGCGGGGGGGCGATTCTATACATGGCTACACCTTC.

This clone showed up just once. The chain joins TRBV10-1 to TRBJ2-7; tentatively, D is TRBD2 (7 bases). Looked up from germline, CDR1 is WNHNN and CDR2 is SYGVQD (reference sequence). This CDR3 comprises 14 residues. The germline V and J ends were trimmed by 8 bases and 2 bases, with 16 bases remaining between them. The CDR3 nucleotides are TGCGCCAGCTCCGAGGGGGGGTCCACCTACGAGCAGTACTTC. Its protein product is CASSEGGSTYEQYF.

This sequence joins TRBV9 and TRBJ2-1; TRBD2 matches at 12 bases. V lost 4 bases, J lost 6 bases, and 5 bases stayed unmatched. Germline V gene sequence: CDR1 SGDLS, CDR2 YYNGEE. CDR3 length equals 15 residues. The DNA for the CDR3 is TGTGCCAGCAGCCCTAGACTAGCGGGAGTCAATGAGCAGTTCTTC. Protein sequence: CASSPRLAGVNEQFF.

This chain connects TRBV5-6 to TRBJ2-7; the D gene is possibly TRBD2 (5 bases). The V gene's germline CDR1 is SGHDT and CDR2 YYEEEE. This CDR3 comprises 15 residues. With 0 bases removed from V and 4 bases from J, the gap between germline ends came to 14 bases. CDR3 loop: CASSLGRDEVYEQYF. CDR3 in DNA: TGTGCCAGCAGCTTGGGACGGGATGAAGTTTACGAGCAGTACTTC.

This chain uses TRBV10-3 with TRBJ2-2, with 9 bases matching TRBD1. CDR1 and CDR2 (germline): ENHRY, SYGVKD. Losses at the gene ends were 6 bases for V and 3 bases for J; bases not matched to a gene: 5. This CDR3 has 15 residues. CDR3 loop: CAISSGTGYTGELFF. The CDR3 nucleotides read TGTGCCATCAGCTCCGGGACAGGGTACACCGGGGAGCTGTTTTTT.

V usage is TRBV7-4 and J usage is TRBJ1-5; 10 bases are shared with TRBD1. J gave up 6 bases and V 6 bases, and 5 bases lay outside the gene matches. The CDR3 is made up of 14 amino acids. Germline assignment: CDR1 SGHVT and CDR2 SQSDAQ. The CDR3 is CASRRQGAIQPQHF. CDR3 DNA: TGTGCCAGCAGACGACAGGGGGCCATTCAGCCCCAGCATTTT.

Turning to this clone: Other DNA sequences in this specimen translate into the identical CDR3. The chain couples TRBV2 to TRBJ1-1; D might be TRBD1 (6 bases). The germline gives CDR1 SNHLY, CDR2 FYNNEI. Trimming removed 4 bases at V and 8 bases at J, with 14 bases between. The CDR3 consists of 13 residues. CDR3 coding DNA: TGTGCCAGCAGTGTTGGTAGGGGGACAGAAGCTTTCTTT. Protein sequence: CASSVGRGTEAFF.

This chain joins TRBV9 and TRBJ1-1; TRBD1 matches 7 bases. The CDR3 is 14 residues long. Unmatched junction bases numbered 3, after V lost 0 bases and J lost 4 bases. Germline CDR1 reads SGDLS; CDR2 reads YYNGEE. CDR3 sequence reads: CASSVVSGGTEAFF. The CDR3, as DNA: TGTGCCAGCAGCGTAGTGTCAGGGGGCACTGAAGCTTTCTTT.

The chain couples TRBV2 to TRBJ2-3; the match to TRBD1 covers 10 bases. CDR3 length: 18 residues. Per the germline V gene, CDR1 is SNHLY and CDR2 is FYNNEI. After removal of 5 bases from V and 0 bases from J, the junction contained 11 bases not matched to a gene. This CDR3 is CASSILGTGDRSTDTQYF. The CDR3 DNA follows: TGTGCCAGCAGTATACTCGGGACAGGGGACCGAAGCACAGATACGCAGTATTTT.

The rearrangement links TRBV7-9 to TRBJ1-6, with no clear D. Germline V gene data show CDR1 as SEHNR and CDR2 as FQNEAQ (reference sequence). The CDR3 has 15 residues. Trimming removed 1 base at V and 7 bases at J, with 11 bases between. The CDR3 region has the DNA TGTGCCAGCAGCTTAGGGCAGGATAGAAATTCACCCCTCCACTTT. Residues: CASSLGQDRNSPLHF. Full variable domain (missing parts from reference TRBV7-9 and TRBJ1-6): DTGVSQNPRHKITKRGQNVTFRCDPISEHNRLYWYRQTLGQGPEFLTYFQNEAQLEKSRLLSDRFSAERPKGSFSTLEIQRTEQGDSAMYLCASSLGQDRNSPLHFGNGTRLTVT.

The V and J genes are TRBV7-2 and TRBJ1-5; no clear D. CDR1 and CDR2 (germline): SGHTA, FQGNSA. V gave up 5 bases and J gave up 6 bases, with 17 bases separating them. This CDR3 spans 15 amino acids. CDR3 in amino acids: CASSPHVDSSQPQHF. DNA for the CDR3: TGTGCCAGCAGCCCCCATGTGGACTCAAGTCAGCCCCAGCATTTT.

The rearrangement links TRBV11-3 to TRBJ2-1, with 10 positions matching TRBD2. This CDR3 has 17 residues. Germline V lookup: CDR1 SGHNT, CDR2 YENEEA. With V trimmed by 5 bases and J by 0 bases, 7 bases remained unmatched. CDR3: CASSKREGEGSYNEQFF. CDR3 nucleotide sequence: TGTGCCAGCAGCAAGCGGGAGGGCGAAGGCTCCTACAATGAGCAGTTCTTC. Full variable domain (remainder filled in from reference TRBV11-3 and TRBJ2-1): EAGVVQSPRYKIIEKKQPVAFWCNPISGHNTLYWYLQNLGQGPELLIRYENEEAVDDSQLPKDRFSAERLKGVDSTLKIQPAELGDSAVYLCASSKREGEGSYNEQFFGPGTRLTVL.

V and J are TRBV10-3 and TRBJ1-1; 8 bases are shared with TRBD1. Germline V gives CDR1 ENHRY, CDR2 SYGVKD. The ends lost 2 bases at V and 6 bases at J; junction bases unmatched: 8. The CDR3 runs to 15 residues. DNA of the CDR3: TGTGCCATCAGTGAGACAGGGGGAGCTTCTTCTGAAGCTTTCTTT. Its protein product is CAISETGGASSEAFF.

This sequence joins TRBV25-1 and TRBJ2-5, with 7 bases lining up with TRBD2. The CDR3 is 14 residues long. Trimming took 4 bases from V and 5 from J; bases not matched to a gene: 7. Germline V lookup: CDR1 MGHDK, CDR2 SYGVNS. The CDR3 here is CASSAGREIETQYF. The DNA of the CDR3 is TGTGCCAGCAGTGCTGGGAGGGAGATCGAGACCCAGTACTTC.